Only a few counts were recorded for the clone carrying this T cell receptor (beta chain). Its specificity is unknown. The data derive from a study of T-cell memory formation after mild COVID-19. Whole-study results and caveats: Day 15 to 85 contractors were CD4/CD8 balanced; later expanders leaned CD4+.

From the 5' RACE reads, TCRdb called clonotypes with MiXCR, one entry per CDR3 protein. The sample has 340,000 or so distinct CDR3 sequences, 10% to 15% seen once. What was sequenced was PBMCs or a T cell subset sorted from them (not recorded which). The source of this sequence is a man younger than 35 who had mild COVID-19 (a few samples of this study predate the infection). Cell type and time point are not known.

The CDR3 DNA is TGTGCCAGCAGTTACTCCCGGGACACCAAAGGGGAAAGAAACATTCAGTACTTC. Protein: CASSYSRDTKGERNIQYF. The rearrangement uses TRBV6-2 or TRBV6-3 and TRBJ2-4; D may be TRBD1 (6 bases). V was shortened by 0 bases and J by 6 bases, with 21 bases between the two germline ends. The germline CDR1 and CDR2 sequences are MNHEY and SVGEGT. The CDR3 runs to 18 residues.